The 10 T cell receptor beta chains below all came from one sample that was sequenced in a study of type 1 and type 2 diabetes patients (dated by TCRdb to 2016 to 2017). Data came from an Illumina MiSeq. For TCRbeta CDR3 amplification, the template was genomic DNA taken from the sorted T cell subsets. The TCRbeta CDR3 region was amplified by multiplex PCR with 30 forward and 13 reverse primers. TCRdb trimmed public reads at Q25 via fastp, called clones via MiXCR and kept in-frame beta chains. Here each entry gathers all rows of one CDR3 protein and keeps the most common genes and DNA. The table for this sample lists 270,000 or so distinct CDR3 sequences; roughly 48% of them were counted only once. Together, the top ten hold roughly 13% of the sample. The sample comprised peripheral blood mononuclear cells (PBMCs). These receptors were taken from a man younger than 35 with type 2 diabetes.

The V call is TRBV6-1, the J call TRBJ1-2; 8 bases line up with TRBD1. From germline, CDR1 is MNHNS and CDR2 SASEGT. This CDR3 is built from 11 residues. The V gene end was trimmed by 6 bases and the J gene end by 7 bases; junction bases not matched to a gene: 1. CDR3 in amino acids: CASRQGVGYTF. CDR3 DNA: TGTGCCAGCAGACAGGGGGTTGGCTACACCTTC.

This clonotype was observed a handful of times. The chain uses TRBV27 and TRBJ1-2, with D perhaps TRBD1 (5 bases). The CDR3 runs to 16 residues. V was clipped by 2 bases and J by 4 bases, with 17 bases between them. Germline V lookup: CDR1 MNHEY, CDR2 SMNVEV (reference sequence). The CDR3 loop is CASSLQGASIPYGYTF. CDR3 nucleotides: TGTGCCAGCAGTTTACAAGGGGCGTCAATACCCTATGGCTACACCTTC.

The genes are TRBV7-2 and TRBJ2-1, with 10 positions matching TRBD2. This CDR3 spans 15 amino acids. V lost 5 bases, J lost 4 bases, and 5 bases stayed unmatched. Germline lookup yields CDR1 SGHTA and CDR2 FQGNSA. This CDR3 reads CASSTGTSAYNEQFF. CDR3 nucleotides: TGTGCCAGCAGCACCGGGACTAGCGCGTACAATGAGCAGTTCTTC.

In its sample, this clonotype was seen once. This sequence joins TRBV5-6 and TRBJ1-5; 9 bases are a match to TRBD1. CDR1 and CDR2 from the germline V gene are SGHDT and YYEEEE. The CDR3 runs to 15 residues. Trimming removed 3 bases from V and 5 bases from J; junction bases left unmatched: 6. Here the CDR3 reads CASSYGQGSYQPQHF. CDR3 DNA: TGTGCCAGCAGCTACGGACAGGGGTCTTATCAGCCCCAGCATTTT.

J is TRBJ2-3 and V is TRBV9; 7 positions match TRBD1. With 0 bases clipped from V and 2 bases from J, the junction kept 6 bases outside the gene matches. The CDR3 is 16 amino acids. Germline assignment: CDR1 SGDLS and CDR2 YYNGEE. The CDR3 nucleotides are TGTGCCAGCAGCGTAGGGGACAGCCGAACCACAGATACGCAGTATTTT. It yields the protein CASSVGDSRTTDTQYF. The variable domain in full, with the rest retrieved from reference TRBV9 and TRBJ2-3, is DSGVTQTPKHLITATGQRVTLRCSPRSGDLSVYWYQQSLDQGLQFLIQYYNGEERAKGNILERFSAQQFPDLHSELNLSSLELGDSALYFCASSVGDSRTTDTQYFGPGTRLTVL.

The J gene is TRBJ2-7, the V gene TRBV25-1, with 9 nucleotides matching TRBD2. This CDR3 is built from 17 residues. Germline V lookup: CDR1 MGHDK, CDR2 SYGVNS. Trimming took 5 bases from V and 0 from J; bases not matched to a gene: 11. The CDR3 loop is CASSFGPTSGYSYEQYF. The DNA of the CDR3 is TGTGCCAGCAGTTTCGGCCCTACTAGCGGGTACTCCTACGAGCAGTACTTC.

This clonotype was seen a handful of times. The genes are TRBV12-5 and TRBJ1-6, with D unresolved. Germline CDR1 LGHNT, CDR2 FRNRAP. The CDR3 covers 15 residues. Trimming stripped 8 bases from V and 8 bases from J, with 19 bases between. The DNA of the CDR3 is TGTGCTAGTTCACCCACCGGCAGGACTCATTCACCCCTCCACTTT. It specifies CASSPTGRTHSPLHF.

V usage is TRBV30 and J usage is TRBJ2-3; no clear D gene. Per germline, CDR1 GTSNPN and CDR2 SVGIG (reference sequence). The CDR3 runs to 14 residues. V was cut by 5 bases and J by 4 bases, with 16 bases left in between. Written as DNA, the CDR3 is TGTGCCTGGGCCCCCAGTTTTACTTCAGATACGCAGTATTTT. Amino acid sequence: CAWAPSFTSDTQYF.

This clonotype was recorded a few times. The chain couples TRBV6-5 to TRBJ2-1; tentative D call: TRBD1 (6 bases). This CDR3 spans 15 amino acids. CDR1 is MNHEY, CDR2 SVGAGI, per germline. V was clipped by 6 bases and J by 2 bases, with 14 bases between them. CDR3: CASSPGDIPYNEQFF. The DNA of the CDR3 is TGTGCCAGCAGCCCAGGGGACATCCCCTACAATGAGCAGTTCTTC.

This clonotype was counted only a few times. The chain uses TRBV6-6 and TRBJ2-7, with TRBD1 matching 10 bases. V shed 6 bases, J shed 5 bases, and the junction held 7 bases outside the gene matches. Germline V lookup: CDR1 MNHNY, CDR2 SVGAGI (reference sequence). The CDR3 consists of 14 residues. The CDR3 spells CASSRDRGWDEQYF. The CDR3 DNA sequence: TGTGCCAGCAGCAGGGACAGGGGTTGGGACGAGCAGTACTTC.